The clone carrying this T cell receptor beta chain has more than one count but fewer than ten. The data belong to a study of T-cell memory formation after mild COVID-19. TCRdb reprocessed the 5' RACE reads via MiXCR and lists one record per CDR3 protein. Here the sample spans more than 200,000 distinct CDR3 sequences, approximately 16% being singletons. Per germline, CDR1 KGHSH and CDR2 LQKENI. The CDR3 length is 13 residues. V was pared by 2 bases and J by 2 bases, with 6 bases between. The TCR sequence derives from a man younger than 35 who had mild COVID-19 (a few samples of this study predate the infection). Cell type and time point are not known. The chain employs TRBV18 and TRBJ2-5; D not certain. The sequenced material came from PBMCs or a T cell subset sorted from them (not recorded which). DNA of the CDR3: TGTGCCAGCTCACCAGGAGTTCAAGAGACCCAGTACTTC. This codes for CASSPGVQETQYF.